The 5 T cell receptor beta chains below come from one sample, sequenced in a study of blood T cell repertoires in COVID-19. Clones were read by immunoSEQ multiplex PCR, and TCRdb kept only the in-frame ones, dropping some. Seen here are approximately 150,000 clones, around 79% observed once, and the top ten hold 7% to 9%. Specimen: peripheral blood. The receptors were sampled from a man in his fifties with active or convalescent COVID-19.

The chain links TRBV4-1 to TRBJ2-6; 10 nucleotides align to TRBD1. This CDR3 has 20 amino acids. V trimming: 0 bases; J trimming: 3 bases; junction bases outside the gene matches: 11. Germline V gene lookup returns CDR1 MGHRA and CDR2 YSYEKL. In nucleotides, the CDR3 is TGCGCCAGCAGCCAAGACTACGACGGGACAGGGGTCCTTGGGGCCAACGTCCTGACTTTC. This translates into CASSQDYDGTGVLGANVLTF.

This clone appeared a few times. This rearrangement joins TRBV9 to TRBJ2-2; tentatively, D is TRBD2 (6 bases). Germline lookup yields CDR1 SGDLS and CDR2 YYNGEE. The V and J ends lost 0 bases and 4 bases respectively, with 10 bases between them. The CDR3 covers 15 residues. In nucleotides, the CDR3 is TGTGCCAGCAGCGTAGGCGGGGACCGCACCGGGGAGCTGTTTTTT. It encodes CASSVGGDRTGELFF.

The chain couples TRBV28 to TRBJ2-3; D not certain. Germline loops: CDR1 MDHEN, CDR2 SYDVKM. This CDR3 region has 14 residues. V was shortened by 6 bases and J by 1 base, with 11 bases between the two germline ends. CDR3 sequence: CASRNDIGTDTQYF. In DNA form, the CDR3 reads TGTGCCAGCAGAAACGACATCGGCACAGATACGCAGTATTTT.

The sample holds a few counts of this clone. The chain carries TRBV7-9 and TRBJ1-6, with 8 bases matching TRBD1. The J segment lost 3 bases and the V segment lost 5 bases, leaving 9 bases of the junction unmatched. The CDR3 runs to 17 residues. Germline loops: CDR1 SEHNR, CDR2 FQNEAQ (reference sequence). CDR3 in amino acids: CASSREPTGVYNSPLHF. The CDR3, as DNA: TGTGCCAGCAGCAGAGAACCGACAGGGGTCTATAATTCACCCCTCCACTTT.

The V call is TRBV5-1, the J call TRBJ2-3; TRBD2 aligns across 14 bases. V shed 1 base, J shed 4 bases, and the junction held 5 bases outside the gene matches. Germline CDR1 and CDR2: SGHRS and YFSETQ. This CDR3 contains 17 residues. The CDR3 nucleotides read TGCGCCAGCAGCTTGCCGGGACTAGCGGGAGATCCAGATACGCAGTATTTT. It specifies CASSLPGLAGDPDTQYF.